This T cell receptor beta chain was captured in a study of blood T cell repertoires in COVID-19. Study context: COVID-19 samples collected from the United States, Italy and Spain covered acute and convalescent phases. PBMCs, B-cell-depleted T cells, or T cells provided the cDNA or gDNA that made up the material.

Germline values: CDR1 SNHLY, CDR2 FYNNEI. The CDR3 contains 13 residues. Trimming cost V 10 bases and J 2 bases, with 14 bases left between them. Libraries were prepared by immunoSEQ multiplex PCR; TCRdb keeps only in-frame clonotypes and omits some of them. There are some 130,000 clones in the sample; around 84% occur only once, and 17% lies in the top ten. Sequencing was done on a sample of peripheral blood. This receptor was identified in a woman of 80 years or more with acute or convalescent COVID-19. This rearrangement joins TRBV2 to TRBJ1-2; D may be TRBD1 (6 bases). DNA of the CDR3: TGTGCCACCTCAATGGACAGAAACTATGGCTACACCTTC. It specifies CATSMDRNYGYTF.